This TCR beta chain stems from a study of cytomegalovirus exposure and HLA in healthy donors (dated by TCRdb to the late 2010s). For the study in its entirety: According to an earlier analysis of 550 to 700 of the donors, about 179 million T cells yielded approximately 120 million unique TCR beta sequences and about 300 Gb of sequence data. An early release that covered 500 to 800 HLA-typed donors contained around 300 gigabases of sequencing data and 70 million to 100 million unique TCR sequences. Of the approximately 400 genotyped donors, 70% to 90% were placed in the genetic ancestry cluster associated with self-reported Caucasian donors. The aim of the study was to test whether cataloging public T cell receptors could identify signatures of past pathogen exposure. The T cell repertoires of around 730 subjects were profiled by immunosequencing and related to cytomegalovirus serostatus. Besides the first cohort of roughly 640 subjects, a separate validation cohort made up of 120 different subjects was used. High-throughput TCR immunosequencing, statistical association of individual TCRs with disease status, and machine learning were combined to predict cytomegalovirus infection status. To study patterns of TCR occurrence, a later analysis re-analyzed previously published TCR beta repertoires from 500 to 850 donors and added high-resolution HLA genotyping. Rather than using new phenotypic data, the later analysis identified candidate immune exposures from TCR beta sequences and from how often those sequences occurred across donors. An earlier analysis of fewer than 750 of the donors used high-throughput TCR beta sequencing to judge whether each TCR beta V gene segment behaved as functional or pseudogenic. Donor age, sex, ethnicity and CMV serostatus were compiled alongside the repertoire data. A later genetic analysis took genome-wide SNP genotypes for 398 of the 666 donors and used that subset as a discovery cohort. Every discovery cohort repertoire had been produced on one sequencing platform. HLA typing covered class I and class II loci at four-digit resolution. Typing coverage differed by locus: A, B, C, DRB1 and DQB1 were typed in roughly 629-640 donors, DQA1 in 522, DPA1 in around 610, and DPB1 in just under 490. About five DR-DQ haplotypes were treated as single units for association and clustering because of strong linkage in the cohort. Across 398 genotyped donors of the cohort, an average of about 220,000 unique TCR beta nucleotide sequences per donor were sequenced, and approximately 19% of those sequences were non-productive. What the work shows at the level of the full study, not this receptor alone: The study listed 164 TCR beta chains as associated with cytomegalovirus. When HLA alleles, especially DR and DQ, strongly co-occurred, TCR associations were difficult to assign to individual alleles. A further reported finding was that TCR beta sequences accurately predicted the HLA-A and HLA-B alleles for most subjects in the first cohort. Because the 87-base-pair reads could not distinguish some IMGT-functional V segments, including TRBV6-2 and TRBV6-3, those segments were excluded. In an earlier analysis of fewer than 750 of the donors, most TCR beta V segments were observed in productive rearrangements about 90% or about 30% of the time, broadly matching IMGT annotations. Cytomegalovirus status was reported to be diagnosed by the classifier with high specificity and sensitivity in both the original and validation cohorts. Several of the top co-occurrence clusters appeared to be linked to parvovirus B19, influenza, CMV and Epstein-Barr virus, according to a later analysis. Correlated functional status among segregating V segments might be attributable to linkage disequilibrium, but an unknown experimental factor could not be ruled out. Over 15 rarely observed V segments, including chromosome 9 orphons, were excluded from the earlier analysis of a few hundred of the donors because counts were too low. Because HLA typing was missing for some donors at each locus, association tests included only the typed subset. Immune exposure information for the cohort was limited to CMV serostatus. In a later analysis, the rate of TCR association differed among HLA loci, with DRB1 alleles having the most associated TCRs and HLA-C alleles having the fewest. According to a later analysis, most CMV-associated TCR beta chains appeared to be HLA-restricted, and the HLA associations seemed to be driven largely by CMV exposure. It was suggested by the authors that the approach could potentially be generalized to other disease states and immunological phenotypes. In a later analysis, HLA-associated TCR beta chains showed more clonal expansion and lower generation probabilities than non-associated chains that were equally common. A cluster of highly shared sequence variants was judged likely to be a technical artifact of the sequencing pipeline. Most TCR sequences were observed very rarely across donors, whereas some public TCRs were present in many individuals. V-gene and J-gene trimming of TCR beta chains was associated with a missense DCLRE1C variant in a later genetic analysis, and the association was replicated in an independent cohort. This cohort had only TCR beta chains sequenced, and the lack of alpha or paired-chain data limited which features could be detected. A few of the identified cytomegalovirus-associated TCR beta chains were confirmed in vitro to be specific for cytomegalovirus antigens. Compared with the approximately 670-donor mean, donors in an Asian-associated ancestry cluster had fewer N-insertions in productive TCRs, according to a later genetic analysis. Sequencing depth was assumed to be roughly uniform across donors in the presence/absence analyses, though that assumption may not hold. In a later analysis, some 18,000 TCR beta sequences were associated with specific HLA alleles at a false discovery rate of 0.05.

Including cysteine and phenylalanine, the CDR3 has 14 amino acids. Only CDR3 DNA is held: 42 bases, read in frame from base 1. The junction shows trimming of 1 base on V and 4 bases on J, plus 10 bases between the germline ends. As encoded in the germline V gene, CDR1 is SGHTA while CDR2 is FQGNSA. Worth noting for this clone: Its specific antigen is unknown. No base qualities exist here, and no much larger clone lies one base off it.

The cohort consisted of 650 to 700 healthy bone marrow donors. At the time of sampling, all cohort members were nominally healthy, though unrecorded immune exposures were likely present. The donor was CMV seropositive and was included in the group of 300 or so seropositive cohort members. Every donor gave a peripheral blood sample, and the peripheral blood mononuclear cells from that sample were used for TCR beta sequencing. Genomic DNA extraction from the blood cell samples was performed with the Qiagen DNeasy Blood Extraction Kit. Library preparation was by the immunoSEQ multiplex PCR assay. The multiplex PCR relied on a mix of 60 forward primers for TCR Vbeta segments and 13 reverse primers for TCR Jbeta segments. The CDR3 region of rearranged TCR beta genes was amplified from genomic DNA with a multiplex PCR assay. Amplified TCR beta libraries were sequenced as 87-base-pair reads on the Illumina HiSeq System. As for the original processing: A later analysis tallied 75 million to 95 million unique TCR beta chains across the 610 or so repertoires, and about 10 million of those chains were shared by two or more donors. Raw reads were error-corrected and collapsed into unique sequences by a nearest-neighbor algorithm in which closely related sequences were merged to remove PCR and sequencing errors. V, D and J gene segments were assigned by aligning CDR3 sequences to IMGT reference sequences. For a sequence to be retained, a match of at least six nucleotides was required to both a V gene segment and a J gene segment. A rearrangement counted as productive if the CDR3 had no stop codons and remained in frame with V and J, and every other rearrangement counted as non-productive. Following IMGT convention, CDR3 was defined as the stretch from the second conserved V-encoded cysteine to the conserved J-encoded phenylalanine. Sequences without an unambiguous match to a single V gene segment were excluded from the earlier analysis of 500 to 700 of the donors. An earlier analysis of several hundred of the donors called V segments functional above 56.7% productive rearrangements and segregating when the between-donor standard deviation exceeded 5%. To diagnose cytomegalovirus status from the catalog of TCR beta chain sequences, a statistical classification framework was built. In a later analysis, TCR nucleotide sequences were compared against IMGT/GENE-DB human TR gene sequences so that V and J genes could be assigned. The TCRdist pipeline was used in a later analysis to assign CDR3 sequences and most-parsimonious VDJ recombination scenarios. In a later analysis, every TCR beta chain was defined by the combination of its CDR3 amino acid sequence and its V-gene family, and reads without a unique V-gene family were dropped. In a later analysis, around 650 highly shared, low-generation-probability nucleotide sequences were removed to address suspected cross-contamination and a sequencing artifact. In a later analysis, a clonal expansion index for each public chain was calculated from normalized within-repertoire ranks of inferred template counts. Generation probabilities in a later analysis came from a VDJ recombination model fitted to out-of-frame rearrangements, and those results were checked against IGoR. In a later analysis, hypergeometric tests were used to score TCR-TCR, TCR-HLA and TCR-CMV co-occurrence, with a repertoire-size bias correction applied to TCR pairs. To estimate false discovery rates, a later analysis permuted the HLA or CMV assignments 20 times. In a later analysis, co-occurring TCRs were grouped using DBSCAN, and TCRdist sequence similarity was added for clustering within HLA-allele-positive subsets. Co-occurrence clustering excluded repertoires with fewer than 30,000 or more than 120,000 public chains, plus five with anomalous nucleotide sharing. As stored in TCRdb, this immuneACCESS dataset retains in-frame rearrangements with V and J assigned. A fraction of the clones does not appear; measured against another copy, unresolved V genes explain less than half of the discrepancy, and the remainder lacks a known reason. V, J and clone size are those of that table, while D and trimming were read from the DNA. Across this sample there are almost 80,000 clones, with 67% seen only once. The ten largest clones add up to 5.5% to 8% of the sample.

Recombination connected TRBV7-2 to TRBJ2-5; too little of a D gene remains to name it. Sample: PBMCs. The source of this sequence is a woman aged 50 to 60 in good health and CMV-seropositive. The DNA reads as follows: TGTGCCAGCAGCTTAGATACAGCAATAGAGACCCAGTACTTC. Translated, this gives CASSLDTAIETQYF.